Described below is a single T cell receptor beta chain sequence and its context. Germline V lookup: CDR1 SGHDT, CDR2 YYEEEE. The length of the CDR3 is 16 residues. Trimming pared 4 bases from V and 2 bases from J, leaving 18 bases between. Primers: 60 Vbeta forward and 13 Jbeta reverse. Profiling relied on immunoSEQ multiplex PCR, and the TCRdb table lists in-frame clones only, not all of them. The table shows some 180,000 clones, with about 79% occurring only once. The data are from a study of cytomegalovirus exposure and HLA in healthy donors. The chain couples TRBV5-6 to TRBJ1-1; unclear D gene. The sample was PBMCs. The sequence derives from a man younger than 35 in good health and CMV-seronegative. The CDR3 DNA is TGTGCCAGCAGCACTCTTCATTTAACTAGCAACACTGAAGCTTTCTTT. Its translation: CASSTLHLTSNTEAFF. Full variable domain (outside the CDR3, taken from reference TRBV5-6 and TRBJ1-1): DAGVTQSPTHLIKTRGQQVTLRCSPKSGHDTVSWYQQALGQGPQFIFQYYEEEERQRGNFPDRFSGHQFPNYSSELNVNALLLGDSALYLCASSTLHLTSNTEAFFGQGTRLTVV.